This TCR beta chain derives from a study of T-cell reconstitution after alpha-beta-depleted transplantation in children. Study outcomes and limitations: Two months or so post-transplant, alpha-beta T cells reportedly derived from several hundred expanded graft clones. After one year, T-cell counts and TCRbeta diversity mostly came from new T cells.

Unique molecular identifiers were used to barcode this TCRbeta library. TCRdb recomputed calls from the PCR reads with MiXCR, one row per CDR3 protein. The sample holds about 420,000 distinct CDR3 sequences, under 20% seen once. This clonotype was detected a few times. The target antigen is unknown. CDR3 length: 16 amino acids. In germline, CDR1 is SGHTA, CDR2 FQGNSA. Between the trimmed V and J ends, which lost 2 bases and 4 bases, there was a span of 15 bases. The J gene is TRBJ2-1, the V gene TRBV7-2, with D perhaps being TRBD1 or TRBD2 (5 bases each). The receptor was derived from a boy under three years old who had a stem cell transplant for Wiskott-Aldrich syndrome, so the T cells may come from the graft donor. The material sequenced was PBMCs, mostly from graft donor cells, taken 360 days after TCRalphabeta/CD19-depleted stem cell transplant. The CDR3: CASSLTGTHEYNEQFF. CDR3 nucleotides: TGTGCCAGCAGCTTAACGGGGACCCACGAGTACAATGAGCAGTTCTTC. Drawing the rest from reference TRBV7-2 and TRBJ2-1, the complete variable domain is GAGVSQSPSNKVTEKGKDVELRCDPISGHTALYWYRQSLGQGLEFLIYFQGNSAPDKSGLPSDRFSAERTGGSVSTLTIQRTQQEDSAVYLCASSLTGTHEYNEQFFGPGTRLTVL.